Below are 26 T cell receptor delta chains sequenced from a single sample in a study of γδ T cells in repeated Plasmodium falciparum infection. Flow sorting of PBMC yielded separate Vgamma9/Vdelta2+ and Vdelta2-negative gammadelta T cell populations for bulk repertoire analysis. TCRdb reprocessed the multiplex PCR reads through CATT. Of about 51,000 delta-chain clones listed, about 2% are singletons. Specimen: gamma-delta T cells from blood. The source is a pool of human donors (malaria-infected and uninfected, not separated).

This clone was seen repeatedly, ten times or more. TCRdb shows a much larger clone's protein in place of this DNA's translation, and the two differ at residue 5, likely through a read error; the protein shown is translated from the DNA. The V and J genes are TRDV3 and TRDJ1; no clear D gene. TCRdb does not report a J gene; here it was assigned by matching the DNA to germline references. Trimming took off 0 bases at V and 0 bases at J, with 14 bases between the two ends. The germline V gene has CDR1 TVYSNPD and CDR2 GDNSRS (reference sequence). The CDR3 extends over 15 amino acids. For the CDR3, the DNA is TGTGCCTTTAGGCTCCCCGGACAGAACACCGATAAACTCATCTTT. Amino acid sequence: CAFRLPGQNTDKLIF.

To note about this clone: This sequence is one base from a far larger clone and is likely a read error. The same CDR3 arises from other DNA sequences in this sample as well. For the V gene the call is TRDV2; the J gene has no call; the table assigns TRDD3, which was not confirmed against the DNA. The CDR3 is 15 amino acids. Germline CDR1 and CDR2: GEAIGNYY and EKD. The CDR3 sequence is CACDAVGDPGDKLIF. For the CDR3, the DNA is TGTGCCTGTGACGCAGTAGGGGATCCGGGCGATAAACTAATCTTT.

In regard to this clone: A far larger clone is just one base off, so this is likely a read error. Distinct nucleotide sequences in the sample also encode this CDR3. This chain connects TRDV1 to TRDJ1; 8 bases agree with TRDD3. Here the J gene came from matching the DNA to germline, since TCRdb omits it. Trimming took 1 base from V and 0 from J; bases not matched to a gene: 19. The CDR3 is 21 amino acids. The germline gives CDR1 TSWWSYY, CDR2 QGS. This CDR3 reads CALGEPNRGTYWGLYTDKLIF. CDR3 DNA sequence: TGTGCTCTTGGGGAACCTAATAGGGGGACCTACTGGGGGCTGTACACCGATAAACTCATCTTT.

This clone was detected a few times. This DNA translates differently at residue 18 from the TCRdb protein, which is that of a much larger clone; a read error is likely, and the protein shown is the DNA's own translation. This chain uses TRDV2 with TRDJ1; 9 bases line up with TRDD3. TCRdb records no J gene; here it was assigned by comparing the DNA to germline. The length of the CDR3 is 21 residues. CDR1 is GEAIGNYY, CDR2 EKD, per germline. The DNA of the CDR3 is TGTGCCTGTGACACTCTTGTTCCTACTATCGTACTGGGGGACCACACCGATAGACTCATCTTT. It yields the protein CACDTLVPTIVLGDHTDRLIF.

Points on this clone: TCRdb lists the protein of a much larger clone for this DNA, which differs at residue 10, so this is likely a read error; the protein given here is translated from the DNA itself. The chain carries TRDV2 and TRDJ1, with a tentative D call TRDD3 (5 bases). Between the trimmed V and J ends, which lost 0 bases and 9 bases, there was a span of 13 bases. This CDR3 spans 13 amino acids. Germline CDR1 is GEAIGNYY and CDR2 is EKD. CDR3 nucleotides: TGTGCCTGTGACACCGTAGGGGACCATGAACTCATCTTT. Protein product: CACDTVGDHELIF.

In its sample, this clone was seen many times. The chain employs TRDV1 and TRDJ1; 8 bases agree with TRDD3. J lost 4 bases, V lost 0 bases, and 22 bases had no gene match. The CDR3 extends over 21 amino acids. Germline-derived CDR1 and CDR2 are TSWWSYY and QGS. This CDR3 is CALGELPYVPYGLGVIDKLIF. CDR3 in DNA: TGTGCTCTTGGGGAACTCCCCTACGTACCCTATGGACTGGGGGTTATCGATAAACTCATCTTT.

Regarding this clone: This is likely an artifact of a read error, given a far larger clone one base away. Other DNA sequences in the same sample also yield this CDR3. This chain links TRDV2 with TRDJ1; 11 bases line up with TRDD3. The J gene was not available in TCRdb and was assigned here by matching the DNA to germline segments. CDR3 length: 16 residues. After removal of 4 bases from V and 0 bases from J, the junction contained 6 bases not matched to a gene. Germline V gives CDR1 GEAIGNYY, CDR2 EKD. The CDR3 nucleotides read TGTGCCTGTGATTTACTGGGGGATAGGTACACCGATAAACTCATCTTT. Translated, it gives CACDLLGDRYTDKLIF.

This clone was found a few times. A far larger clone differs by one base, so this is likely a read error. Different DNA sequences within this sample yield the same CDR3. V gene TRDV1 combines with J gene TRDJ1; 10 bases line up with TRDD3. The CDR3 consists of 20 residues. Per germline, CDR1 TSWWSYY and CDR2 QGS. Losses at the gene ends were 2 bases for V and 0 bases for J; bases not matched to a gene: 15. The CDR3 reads CALGEGLPYWGIPYTDKLIF. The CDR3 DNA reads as TGTGCTCTTGGGGAAGGTCTACCGTACTGGGGGATTCCGTACACCGATAAACTCATCTTT.

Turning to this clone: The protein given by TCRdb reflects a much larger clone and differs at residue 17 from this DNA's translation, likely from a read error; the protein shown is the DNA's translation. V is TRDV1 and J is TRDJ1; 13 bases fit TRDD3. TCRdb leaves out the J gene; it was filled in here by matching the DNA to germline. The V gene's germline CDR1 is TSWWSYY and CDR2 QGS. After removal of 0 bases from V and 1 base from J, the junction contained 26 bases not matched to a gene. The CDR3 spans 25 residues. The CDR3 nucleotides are TGTGCTCTTGGGGAACTAGTTCCTAAGGGGCTTATACTGGGGGATACGCTCGTTTGCACCGATAAACTCATCTTT. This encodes CALGELVPKGLILGDTLVCTDKLIF.

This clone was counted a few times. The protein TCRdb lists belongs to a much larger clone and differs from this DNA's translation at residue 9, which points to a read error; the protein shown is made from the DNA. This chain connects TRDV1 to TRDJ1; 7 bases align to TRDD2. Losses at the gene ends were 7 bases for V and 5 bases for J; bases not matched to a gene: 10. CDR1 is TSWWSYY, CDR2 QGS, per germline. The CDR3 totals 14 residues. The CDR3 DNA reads TGTGCTCTTGCGGTTTATTCCTACAGGGATAAACTCATCTTT. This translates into CALAVYSYRDKLIF.

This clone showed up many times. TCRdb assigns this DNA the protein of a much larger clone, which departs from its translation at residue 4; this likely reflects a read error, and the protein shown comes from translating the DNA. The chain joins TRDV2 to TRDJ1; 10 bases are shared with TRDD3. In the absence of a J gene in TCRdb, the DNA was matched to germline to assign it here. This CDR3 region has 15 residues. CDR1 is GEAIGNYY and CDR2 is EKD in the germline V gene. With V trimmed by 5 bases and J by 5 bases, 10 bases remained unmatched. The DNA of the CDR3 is TGTGCCTGTGGCACGCTGGGGGATAACCGGGATAAACTCATCTTT. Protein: CACGTLGDNRDKLIF.

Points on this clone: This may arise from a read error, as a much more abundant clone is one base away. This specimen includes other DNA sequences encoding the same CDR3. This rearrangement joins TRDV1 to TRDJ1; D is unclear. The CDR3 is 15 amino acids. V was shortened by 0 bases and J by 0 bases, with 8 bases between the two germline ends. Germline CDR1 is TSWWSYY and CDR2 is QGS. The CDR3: CALGELRPYTDKLIF. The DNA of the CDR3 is TGTGCTCTTGGGGAACTAAGGCCTTACACCGATAAACTCATCTTT.

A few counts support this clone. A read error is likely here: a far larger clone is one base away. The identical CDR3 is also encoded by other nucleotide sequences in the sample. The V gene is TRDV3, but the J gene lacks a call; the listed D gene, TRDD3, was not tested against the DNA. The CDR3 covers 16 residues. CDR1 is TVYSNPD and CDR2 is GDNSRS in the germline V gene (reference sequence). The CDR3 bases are TGTGCCTCGTGGGCCGGGGCGCTACGGGCCACCGATAAGCTCATCTTT. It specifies CASWAGALRATDKLIF.

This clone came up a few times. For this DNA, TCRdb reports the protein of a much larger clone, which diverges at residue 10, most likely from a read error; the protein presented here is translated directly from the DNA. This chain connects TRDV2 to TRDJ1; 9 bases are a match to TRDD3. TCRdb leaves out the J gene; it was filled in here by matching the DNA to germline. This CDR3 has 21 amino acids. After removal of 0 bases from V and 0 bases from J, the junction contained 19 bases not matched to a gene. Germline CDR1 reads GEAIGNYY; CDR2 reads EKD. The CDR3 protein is CACDTGQSFPGGSVYTDKLIF. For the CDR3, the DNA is TGTGCCTGTGACACCGGTCAGTCCTTCCCTGGGGGATCCGTGTACACCGATAAACTCATCTTT.

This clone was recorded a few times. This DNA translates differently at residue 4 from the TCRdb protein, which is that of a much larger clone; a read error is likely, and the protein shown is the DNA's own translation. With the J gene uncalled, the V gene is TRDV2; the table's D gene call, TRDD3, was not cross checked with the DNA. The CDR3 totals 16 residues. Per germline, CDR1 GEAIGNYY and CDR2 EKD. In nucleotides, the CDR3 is TGTGCCTGTGGCCCTCTACTGGGGGACCTAAAAGAAGTTCTCATCTTT. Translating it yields CACGPLLGDLKEVLIF.

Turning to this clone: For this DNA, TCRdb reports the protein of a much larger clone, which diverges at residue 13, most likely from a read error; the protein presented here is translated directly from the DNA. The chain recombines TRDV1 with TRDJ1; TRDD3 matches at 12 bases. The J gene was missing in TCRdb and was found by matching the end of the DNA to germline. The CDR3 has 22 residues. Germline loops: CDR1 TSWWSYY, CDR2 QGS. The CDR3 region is CALGENQFKYWGIPLYTDKLIF. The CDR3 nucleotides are TGTGCTCTTGGGGAAAACCAATTCAAGTACTGGGGGATACCTCTGTACACTGATAAACTCATCTTT.

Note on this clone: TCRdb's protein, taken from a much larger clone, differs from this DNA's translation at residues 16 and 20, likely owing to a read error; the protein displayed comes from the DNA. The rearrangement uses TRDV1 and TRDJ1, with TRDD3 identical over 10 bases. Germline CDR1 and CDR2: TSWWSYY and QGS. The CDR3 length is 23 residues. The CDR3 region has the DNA TGTGCTCTTGGGGTTGACGTCTTCCTACCGGGGGGATACGCGGGCACCGGCACCGATGAACTCATCTTT. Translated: CALGVDVFLPGGYAGTGTDELIF.

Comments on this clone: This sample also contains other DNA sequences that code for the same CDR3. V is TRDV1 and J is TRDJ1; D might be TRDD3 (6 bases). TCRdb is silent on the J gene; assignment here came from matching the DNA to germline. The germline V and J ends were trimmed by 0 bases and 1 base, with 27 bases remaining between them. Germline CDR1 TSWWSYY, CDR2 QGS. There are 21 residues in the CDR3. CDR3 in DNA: TGTGCTCTTGGGGAACTAGTCCCTCCGAGGGTAAGGGATATGGCCACCGATAAACTCATCTTT. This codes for CALGELVPPRVRDMATDKLIF.

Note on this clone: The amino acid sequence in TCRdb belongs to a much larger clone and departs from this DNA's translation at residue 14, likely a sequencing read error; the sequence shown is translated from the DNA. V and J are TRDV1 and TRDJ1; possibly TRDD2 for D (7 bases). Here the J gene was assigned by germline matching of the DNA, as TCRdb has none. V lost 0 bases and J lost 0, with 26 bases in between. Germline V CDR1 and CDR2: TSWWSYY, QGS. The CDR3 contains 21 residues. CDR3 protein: CALGELTFLRGGGLYTDKLIF. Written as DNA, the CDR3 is TGTGCTCTTGGGGAACTTACCTTCCTCCGAGGTGGGGGCCTGTACACCGATAAACTCATCTTT.

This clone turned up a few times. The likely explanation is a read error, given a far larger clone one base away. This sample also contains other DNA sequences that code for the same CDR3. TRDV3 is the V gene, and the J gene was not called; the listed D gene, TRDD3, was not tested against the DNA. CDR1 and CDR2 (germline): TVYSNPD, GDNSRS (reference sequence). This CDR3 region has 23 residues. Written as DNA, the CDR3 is TGTGCCTTTAGGCTGTACCCTACGCTGAAACACTGGGGGATACCGAAGTACACCGATAAGCTCATCTTT. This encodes CAFRLYPTLKHWGIPKYTDKLIF.

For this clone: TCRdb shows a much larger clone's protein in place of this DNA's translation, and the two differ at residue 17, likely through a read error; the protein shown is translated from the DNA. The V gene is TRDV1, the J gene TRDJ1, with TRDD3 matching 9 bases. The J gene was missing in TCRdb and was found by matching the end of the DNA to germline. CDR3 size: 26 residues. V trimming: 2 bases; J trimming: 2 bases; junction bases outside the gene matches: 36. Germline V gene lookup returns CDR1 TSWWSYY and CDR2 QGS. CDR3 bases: TGTGCTCTTGGGGAATCACGGCCTTCCTTATCCGACTGGGGGACTCCTTCTTACATTTTGACCGATAAACTCATCTTT. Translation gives CALGESRPSLSDWGTPSYILTDKLIF.

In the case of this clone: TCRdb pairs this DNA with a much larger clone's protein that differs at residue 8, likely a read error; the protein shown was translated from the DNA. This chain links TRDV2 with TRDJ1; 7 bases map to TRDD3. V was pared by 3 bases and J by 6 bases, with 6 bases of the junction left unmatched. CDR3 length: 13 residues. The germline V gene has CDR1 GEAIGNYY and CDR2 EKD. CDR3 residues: CACDLLGNNKLIF. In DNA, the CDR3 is TGTGCCTGTGACCTACTGGGGAATAATAAACTCATCTTT.

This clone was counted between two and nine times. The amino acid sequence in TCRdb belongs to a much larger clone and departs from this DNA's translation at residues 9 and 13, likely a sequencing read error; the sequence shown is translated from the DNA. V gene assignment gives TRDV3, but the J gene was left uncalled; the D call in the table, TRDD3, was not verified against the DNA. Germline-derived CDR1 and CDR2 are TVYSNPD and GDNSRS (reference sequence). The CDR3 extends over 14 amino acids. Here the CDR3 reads CAFFGGYAGDKLTF. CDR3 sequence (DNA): TGTGCCTTTTTCGGGGGATACGCGGGGGATAAACTCACCTTT.

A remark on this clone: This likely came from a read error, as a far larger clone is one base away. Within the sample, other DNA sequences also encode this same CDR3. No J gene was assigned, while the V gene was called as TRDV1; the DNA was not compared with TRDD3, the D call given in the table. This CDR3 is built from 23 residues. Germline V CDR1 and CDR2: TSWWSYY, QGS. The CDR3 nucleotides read TGTGCTCTTGGGGAACGAGCCCTTTTCCAAGGACTGGGGGATACGAAGTACACCGATAAGCTCATCTTT. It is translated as CALGERALFQGLGDTKYTDKLIF.

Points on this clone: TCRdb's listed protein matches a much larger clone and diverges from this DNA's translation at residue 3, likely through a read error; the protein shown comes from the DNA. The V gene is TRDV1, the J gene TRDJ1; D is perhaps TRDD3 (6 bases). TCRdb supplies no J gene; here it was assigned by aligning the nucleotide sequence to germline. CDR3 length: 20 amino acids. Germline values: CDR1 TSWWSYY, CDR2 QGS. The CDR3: CAPGEPNLLTGIRGTTKLIF. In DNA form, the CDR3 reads TGTGCTCCTGGGGAACCAAACCTACTCACGGGTATTCGGGGGACGACAAAACTCATCTTT.

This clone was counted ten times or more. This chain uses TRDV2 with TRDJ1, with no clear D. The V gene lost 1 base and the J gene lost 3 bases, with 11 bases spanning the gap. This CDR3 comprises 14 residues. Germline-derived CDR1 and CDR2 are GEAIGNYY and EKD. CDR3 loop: CACDTVVLADKLIF. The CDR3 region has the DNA TGTGCCTGTGACACGGTGGTCCTTGCCGATAAACTCATCTTT.